This T cell receptor beta chain was identified in a study of blood T cell repertoires in COVID-19 (dated by TCRdb to about 2020). Context from the whole study: Collaborator samples came from the United States, Italy and Spain and covered acute and convalescent phases of COVID-19. The prospective study material was composed of cDNA or gDNA derived from T cells, B-cell-depleted T cells, or PBMCs. Deeply sampled blood TCRbeta repertoires from subjects exposed to, actively infected with, or recovered from COVID-19 were included in the dataset. The repertoires were released in a freely available public database meant as a resource for research on the immune response to SARS-CoV-2. Samples were obtained from the ongoing ImmuneRACE study (first 160 participants) and from about 1,300 subjects provided by 6 global collaborators. Nearly every sample came with metadata listing a de-identified subject ID, COVID-19 status, age in years and sex. Where HLA class I and class II types were available, the types were taken from metadata supplied by the sample provider, not from assay-based typing. On the study overall, not on this receptor specifically: How much clinical and demographic metadata was included differed by source and by participant, and the metadata was provided uncurated.

Collaborating institutions collected whole blood in K2EDTA tubes following their own protocols. For TCRbeta analysis, collaborators shipped samples in one of three forms: frozen whole blood, isolated PBMCs, or DNA extracted from either of those sample types. Note on this clone: Its antigen is not yet known. No base quality values were provided; no much bigger clone lies one nucleotide off.

TCRbeta CDR3 regions were amplified from genomic DNA by means of the immunoSEQ Assay, a bias-controlled multiplex PCR. Per the source publication's procedure: Nucleated cell counts per sample were estimated from amplification of reference gene primers within the assay. Sequence reads were collapsed and filtered to measure the absolute abundance of every unique TCRbeta CDR3 rearrangement. For each sample, productive Simpson clonality was calculated by taking the square root of Simpson's diversity index across productive rearrangements. Imported from immuneACCESS, the table was reduced by TCRdb to in-frame sequences with V and J called. These copies leave out some clones; in studies compared against another copy, an unresolved V gene accounts for under half, and the cause of the remainder is not known. V, J and clone size are taken as reported in that table, and D and trimming were inferred from the DNA itself. Here the sample has fewer than 250,000 clones; around four fifths occur a single time. The ten largest clonotypes hold more than 4% of the sample.

The sequence derives from a man in his fifties or sixties with acute or convalescent COVID-19. Source material: peripheral blood.

The base sequence is TGTGCCTGCTCACCCTGGACAGGGGAGACCGGGGAGCTGTTTTTT. Translated, this is CACSPWTGETGELFF. The chain couples TRBV30 to TRBJ2-2; 9 central bases correspond to TRBD1. CDR1 and CDR2, per the germline V gene (reference sequence), are GTSNPN and SVGIG. The V end gives up 6 bases and the J end 5 bases, leaving 10 bases in the junction not matched to a gene. The CDR3, cysteine through phenylalanine, is 15 amino acids long. Only the CDR3 portion is preserved as DNA: 45 bases, with reading frame beginning at the first base. Full variable domain (CDR3 extended with the reference TRBV30 and TRBJ2-2 proteins): SQTIHQWPATLVQPVGSPLSLECTVEGTSNPNLYWYRQAAGRGLQLLFYSVGIGQISSEVPQNLSASRPQDRQFILSSKKLLLSDSGFYLCACSPWTGETGELFFGEGSRLTVL.